What follows are 29 T cell receptor beta chains derived from one specimen sequenced in a study of CD4 T cells in relation to SARS-CoV-2 and coronaviruses. Clones were sequenced by immunoSEQ multiplex PCR, and TCRdb holds only the in-frame ones, with some missing. This sample has 60,000 to 75,000 clones, with approximately 95% found just once. Before the COVID-19 pandemic, during about 2011-2019, CD4+ T cells were taken from unexposed donors. Material: naive CD4+ T cells from PBMCs. Specified subset: naive CD4+ T cells isolated by negative enrichment. Source of these receptors: a human donor in good health.

The genes are TRBV7-8 and TRBJ1-3; 10 nucleotides align to TRBD1. The CDR3 runs 21 residues. Per the germline V gene, CDR1 is SGHVS and CDR2 is FQNEAQ. V was clipped by 5 bases and J by 4 bases; unmatched bases: 23. In DNA form, the CDR3 reads TGTGCCAGCAGCCGTGCCGACCGGGACAGGGGCGCCGACGGCTCCGGAAACACCATATATTTT. Translation gives CASSRADRDRGADGSGNTIYF.

The V and J genes are TRBV27 and TRBJ1-5; no firm D call. This CDR3 is 14 amino acids long. Germline loops: CDR1 MNHEY, CDR2 SMNVEV (reference sequence). V gave up 1 base and J gave up 2 bases, with 6 bases separating them. CDR3 nucleotide sequence: TGTGCCAGCAGTTTATTGTTGGGCAATCAGCCCCAGCATTTT. Protein product: CASSLLLGNQPQHF.

The chain recombines TRBV15 with TRBJ2-5; D is unresolved. Deletions cut 1 base from V and 5 bases from J, with 17 bases between. This CDR3 region has 16 residues. CDR1 and CDR2 (germline): LNHNV, YYDKDF (reference sequence). CDR3 coding DNA: TGTGCCACCAGCAGAGTTCCTTCCTCCCTCGGGGAGACCCAGTACTTC. Translating gives CATSRVPSSLGETQYF.

The chain links TRBV20-1 to TRBJ2-5; unclear D gene. The CDR3 consists of 11 residues. The germline gives CDR1 DFQATT, CDR2 SNEGSKA (reference sequence). V was cut by 6 bases and J by 5 bases, with 10 bases left in between. Written as DNA, the CDR3 is TGCAGTGCGCCCCTCGTTGAGACCCAGTACTTC. Translated: CSAPLVETQYF.

The V and J genes are TRBV15 and TRBJ2-5; TRBD1 matches at 7 bases. The CDR3 runs to 14 residues. The V segment lost 3 bases and the J segment 5 bases; nucleotides outside the gene matches: 6. Germline CDR1 reads LNHNV; CDR2 reads YYDKDF (reference sequence). In DNA, the CDR3 is TGTGCCACCAGCAGGAAGACAGGGCTGGAGACCCAGTACTTC. It translates to CATSRKTGLETQYF.

The chain carries TRBV5-4 and TRBJ2-5; D remains ambiguous. The CDR3 length is 12 residues. Trimming shortened V by 4 bases and J by 0 bases, and 4 bases separated the two germline ends. CDR1 and CDR2 from the germline V gene are SGHNT and YYREEE (reference sequence). The CDR3 bases are TGTGCCAGCAGCAGGGACCAAGAGACCCAGTACTTC. Translating it yields CASSRDQETQYF.

This clone has just one count. The gene calls are TRBV15 and TRBJ2-7, with D possibly being TRBD2 (7 bases). The ends were cut back, 8 bases at V and 6 bases at J, with 20 bases in the middle. The CDR3 is made up of 14 amino acids. Germline lookup yields CDR1 LNHNV and CDR2 YYDKDF (reference sequence). The DNA for the CDR3 is TGTGCCACCGCCCGTGGGGGGGGGCGCGGCGAGCAGTACTTC. This translates into CATARGGGRGEQYF.

For the CDR3, the DNA is TGTGCCAGCAGCCGGACAGGGGTGGGCTCCTATAATTCACCCCTCCACTTT. It encodes CASSRTGVGSYNSPLHF. The chain links TRBV5-4 to TRBJ1-6, with 9 bases matching TRBD1. V was pared by 4 bases and J by 0 bases, with 5 bases of the junction left unmatched. The germline V gene encodes CDR1 SGHNT and CDR2 YYREEE (reference sequence). The CDR3 runs to 17 residues. Together with reference TRBV5-4 and TRBJ1-6, the CDR3 gives the full variable domain: ETGVTQSPTHLIKTRGQQVTLRCSSQSGHNTVSWYQQALGQGPQFIFQYYREEENGRGNFPPRFSGLQFPNYSSELNVNALELDDSALYLCASSRTGVGSYNSPLHFGNGTRLTVT.

This clone was detected only a few times. The chain couples TRBV30 to TRBJ1-2; 8 nucleotides align to TRBD1. The length of the CDR3 is 15 residues. The V segment lost 2 bases and the J segment 8 bases; nucleotides outside the gene matches: 13. Germline V gene data show CDR1 as GTSNPN and CDR2 as SVGIG (reference sequence). CDR3 sequence reads: CAWSSSIRGLGGYTF. The CDR3 DNA follows: TGTGCCTGGAGTTCATCTATCAGGGGGCTGGGCGGCTACACCTTC.

The chain employs TRBV5-6 and TRBJ1-4; D gene uncertain. The CDR3 is 15 residues long. V lost 0 bases and J 8 bases, leaving 14 bases between the germline ends. Germline V lookup: CDR1 SGHDT, CDR2 YYEEEE. The CDR3: CASSLAPGGYEKLFF. The CDR3 DNA is TGTGCCAGCAGCTTGGCACCAGGTGGATACGAAAAACTGTTTTTT.

The chain couples TRBV7-3 to TRBJ2-2; D is undetermined. The V end lost 6 bases, the J end lost 6 bases, and 11 bases lay between the germline ends. The germline CDR1 and CDR2 sequences are SGHTA and FQGTGA. The CDR3 sequence is 13 residues long. The CDR3 loop reads CASSLDPAGELFF. Here the CDR3 DNA reads TGTGCCAGCAGTCTAGATCCGGCCGGGGAGCTGTTTTTT.

This clone showed up just once. V gene TRBV5-1 combines with J gene TRBJ2-2; D is unresolved. The germline V gene encodes CDR1 SGHRS and CDR2 YFSETQ. V lost 5 bases to trimming and J lost 4 bases, with 9 bases between them. This CDR3 comprises 13 residues. DNA of the CDR3: TGCGCCAGCAGAGCCCTAATCACCGGGGAGCTGTTTTTT. Its translation is CASRALITGELFF. The variable domain in full, completed from reference TRBV5-1 and TRBJ2-2, reads KAGVTQTPRYLIKTRGQQVTLSCSPISGHRSVSWYQQTPGQGLQFLFEYFSETQRNKGNFPGRFSGRQFSNSRSEMNVSTLELGDSALYLCASRALITGELFFGEGSRLTVL.

V usage is TRBV5-1 and J usage is TRBJ1-2; TRBD1 aligns across 8 bases. Germline V gives CDR1 SGHRS, CDR2 YFSETQ. The ends lost 4 bases at V and 5 bases at J; junction bases unmatched: 13. CDR3 length: 16 amino acids. The CDR3 bases are TGCGCCAGCAGCGCGGACAGGGTGGAGTATTCTTATGGCTACACCTTC. This encodes CASSADRVEYSYGYTF.

This clone was recorded a few times. This chain links TRBV7-2 with TRBJ2-5; 7 bases fit TRBD1. Germline lookup yields CDR1 SGHTA and CDR2 FQGNSA. The CDR3 contains 17 residues. V shed 2 bases, J shed 5 bases, and the junction held 14 bases outside the gene matches. The CDR3 DNA reads as TGTGCCAGCAGCTTAATTTCCGGACAGGCTATTGTGGAGACCCAGTACTTC. Translating gives CASSLISGQAIVETQYF.

A few counts support this clone. This chain uses TRBV30 with TRBJ2-7, with 12 bases identical to TRBD1. Per the germline V gene, CDR1 is GTSNPN and CDR2 is SVGIG (reference sequence). The ends lost 3 bases at V and 6 bases at J; junction bases unmatched: 6. The CDR3 consists of 14 residues. The DNA of the CDR3 is TGTGCCTGGAGCCCCGGGACAGGGGGCTCCGAGCAGTACTTC. It specifies CAWSPGTGGSEQYF.

The CDR3 here is CASSRDYNTGELFF. The CDR3 DNA is TGTGCCAGTAGTCGGGACTATAACACCGGGGAGCTGTTTTTT. The rearrangement uses TRBV19 and TRBJ2-2; the match to TRBD2 covers 7 bases. Germline loops: CDR1 LNHDA, CDR2 SQIVND (reference sequence). The CDR3 is made up of 14 amino acids. Trimming took 5 bases from V and 2 from J; bases not matched to a gene: 2.

The chain has TRBV23-1 and TRBJ2-7, with 10 bases aligning to TRBD1. TRBV23-1 is flagged as an ORF with uncertain function. CDR3 size: 13 residues. Trimming took 6 bases from V and 4 from J; bases not matched to a gene: 3. CDR3 region: CASRRTGGYEQYF. The DNA for the CDR3 is TGCGCCAGCAGGCGGACAGGGGGGTACGAGCAGTACTTC.

The rearrangement uses TRBV30 and TRBJ1-1; D gene unclear. Germline V lookup: CDR1 GTSNPN, CDR2 SVGIG (reference sequence). The CDR3 consists of 13 residues. The V end lost 1 base, the J end lost 0 bases, and 6 bases lay between the germline ends. CDR3 in DNA: TGTGCCTGGAGTGGGTCAATGAACACTGAAGCTTTCTTT. It specifies CAWSGSMNTEAFF.

The chain couples TRBV5-4 to TRBJ1-1; D remains ambiguous. The V gene's germline CDR1 is SGHNT and CDR2 YYREEE (reference sequence). The germline V and J ends were trimmed by 3 bases and 7 bases, with 10 bases remaining between them. This CDR3 is built from 12 residues. CDR3 loop: CASSYDGLEAFF. CDR3 DNA: TGTGCCAGCAGCTATGACGGACTTGAAGCTTTCTTT.

The V call is TRBV2, the J call TRBJ1-5; possibly TRBD1 for D (6 bases). V lost 6 bases and J 2 bases, leaving 14 bases between the germline ends. Germline CDR1 SNHLY, CDR2 FYNNEI. The length of the CDR3 is 15 residues. CDR3 nucleotides: TGTGCCAGCAGGCCACAGGGATTGGGCAATCAGCCCCAGCATTTT. The encoded protein is CASRPQGLGNQPQHF.

This chain connects TRBV5-1 to TRBJ2-3, with TRBD1 matching over 8 bases. The CDR3 loop spans 15 amino acids. Germline V gene data show CDR1 as SGHRS and CDR2 as YFSETQ. V lost 7 bases and J lost 4; bases outside the gene matches: 11. The CDR3 here is CASAQTGDSADTQYF. CDR3 DNA sequence: TGCGCCAGCGCCCAGACAGGGGATAGCGCAGATACGCAGTATTTT.

The V gene is TRBV5-4, the J gene TRBJ2-7; D call uncertain. Per germline, CDR1 SGHNT and CDR2 YYREEE (reference sequence). This CDR3 comprises 11 residues. V lost 4 bases and J lost 3, with 5 bases in between. The CDR3, as DNA: TGTGCCAGCAGCCTGGACTACGAGCAGTACTTC. It is translated as CASSLDYEQYF.

CDR3 bases: TGTGCCAGCAGCTTCAAGACCGGGACAGGGGGGGGATGGGGTGGCTACACCTTC. This encodes CASSFKTGTGGGWGGYTF. The chain carries TRBV9 and TRBJ1-2; 11 bases agree with TRBD1. After removal of 4 bases from V and 7 bases from J, the junction contained 18 bases not matched to a gene. The CDR3 has 18 residues. Germline V CDR1 and CDR2: SGDLS, YYNGEE.

The chain couples TRBV5-4 to TRBJ2-5; D ambiguous. Trimming removed 0 bases at V and 2 bases at J, with 5 bases between. This CDR3 is 13 amino acids long. Germline V gives CDR1 SGHNT, CDR2 YYREEE (reference sequence). This CDR3 reads CASSLGVQETQYF. CDR3 DNA: TGTGCCAGCAGCTTGGGGGTTCAAGAGACCCAGTACTTC. Complete variable domain (other parts from reference TRBV5-4 and TRBJ2-5): ETGVTQSPTHLIKTRGQQVTLRCSSQSGHNTVSWYQQALGQGPQFIFQYYREEENGRGNFPPRFSGLQFPNYSSELNVNALELDDSALYLCASSLGVQETQYFGPGTRLLVL.

This clone was picked up one time. This chain connects TRBV2 to TRBJ1-1; D not certain. This CDR3 spans 13 amino acids. Deletions cut 3 bases from V and 5 bases from J, with 10 bases between. Germline CDR1 and CDR2: SNHLY and FYNNEI. CDR3 sequence (DNA): TGTGCCAGCAGTGAGGAGACCGCGACTGAAGCTTTCTTT. This translates into CASSEETATEAFF. The full variable domain, its missing parts supplied by reference TRBV2 and TRBJ1-1, is EPEVTQTPSHQVTQMGQEVILRCVPISNHLYFYWYRQILGQKVEFLVSFYNNEISEKSEIFDDQFSVERPDGSNFTLKIRSTKLEDSAMYFCASSEETATEAFFGQGTRLTVV.

This chain links TRBV5-8 with TRBJ2-7; TRBD1 is a possible D gene (6 bases). The germline V gene encodes CDR1 SGHTS and CDR2 YDEGEE. V lost 4 bases, J lost 3 bases, and 14 bases lay in between. The CDR3 has 14 residues. This chain's CDR3 is CASSQGTAHYEQYF. In DNA form, the CDR3 reads TGTGCCAGCAGCCAGGGGACGGCCCACTACGAGCAGTACTTC.

The V call is TRBV28, the J call TRBJ2-2; D not resolved. V dropped 7 bases and J dropped 4 bases, with 10 bases sitting between them. This CDR3 contains 13 residues. Germline values: CDR1 MDHEN, CDR2 SYDVKM. The CDR3 nucleotides read TGTGCCAGCACACCCGGTGGCACCGGGGAGCTGTTTTTT. Its protein product is CASTPGGTGELFF.

CDR3 DNA sequence: TGTGCCACCAGTGACGGCGGGGGGCGCACAGATACGCAGTATTTT. Residues: CATSDGGGRTDTQYF. The chain couples TRBV24-1 to TRBJ2-3; 8 nucleotides agree with TRBD2. The trim removed 4 bases at V and 1 base at J, leaving 3 bases unmatched. CDR3 length equals 15 residues. In germline, CDR1 is KGHDR, CDR2 SFDVKD.

The J gene is TRBJ2-1, the V gene TRBV5-1; 12 bases are shared with TRBD1. V gave up 4 bases and J gave up 6 bases; unmatched junction bases: 8. In germline, CDR1 is SGHRS, CDR2 YFSETQ. CDR3 length: 16 residues. In DNA, the CDR3 is TGCGCCAGCAGCAGGAACCCGGGACAGGGGGCCAATGAGCAGTTCTTC. It encodes CASSRNPGQGANEQFF. The full variable domain, with the rest looked up from reference TRBV5-1 and TRBJ2-1, is KAGVTQTPRYLIKTRGQQVTLSCSPISGHRSVSWYQQTPGQGLQFLFEYFSETQRNKGNFPGRFSGRQFSNSRSEMNVSTLELGDSALYLCASSRNPGQGANEQFFGPGTRLTVL.